The source of this TCR beta chain is a study of T cell repertoires in cytomegalovirus infection (dated by TCRdb to between 2019 and 2020). General notes on the study: The HLA type of each donor mattered for the analysis, because public TCR beta signatures pointed to carriage of CMV infection along with the matching HLA type.

Findings and caveats that apply to the study as a whole: In both this cohort and an independent approximately 400-donor cohort, the cumulative frequency of public TCR beta family members distinguished carriers of CMV infection plus the relevant HLA type. In the ex vivo response, HLA-C-restricted CMV-specific TCR beta clonotypes were dominant, and in two of eight donors the single most frequent clonotype came from this HLA-C-restricted group.

On this clonotype: This clone's antigen is unknown. No much larger clonotype is one base removed from it; base qualities were not supplied.

TCRdb records Illumina HiSeq 1500 as the sequencer. TCRdb reworked the public reads: Q25 trimming with fastp, MiXCR clone assembly, productive beta chains retained. Rows are combined by CDR3 protein, so each entry shows the most common genes and DNA. The table for this sample lists fewer than 700,000 distinct CDR3 sequences; 24% of them were counted only once. The top ten clonotypes cover 8% of the sample. V loses 5 bases of germline sequence and J loses 5 bases, and the interval between the two ends is 23 bases. Inclusive of the bounding cysteine and phenylalanine, the CDR3 is 17 residues long. Only CDR3 DNA remains: 51 bases, in frame from the first base. CDR1 is given as LNHDA and CDR2 as SQIVND, both from the germline V gene (reference sequence).

The chain is made from TRBV19 and TRBJ2-3; possibly the D gene is TRBD2, per 7 matching bases. The TCR originated in a human donor in good health (CMV status not recorded). Some clones in this sample may be carry-over from other donors' samples. Material for sequencing was CD8+ T cells from PBMCs. CDR3 sequence: CASSALPLGGPEDTQYF. The DNA reads TGTGCCAGTAGTGCCCTCCCCTTGGGGGGGCCGGAAGATACGCAGTATTTT.